The 25 T cell receptor beta chains in this list originate from one sample, sequenced in a study of shared clonotypes between healthy human individuals. Clones were sequenced by immunoSEQ multiplex PCR, and TCRdb holds only the in-frame ones, with some missing. The sample shows about 2.4 million clones, approximately 93% of them seen only once. The specimen was naive CD4+ T cells from PBMCs. Sample subset: CD45RA+ positively selected. The source is a young man in good health. Some clones in this sample may be carry-over from other donors' samples.

The chain uses TRBV28 and TRBJ1-4; 7 nucleotides align to TRBD1. Unmatched junction bases numbered 8, after V lost 6 bases and J lost 13 bases. CDR3 length: 12 amino acids. Germline loops: CDR1 MDHEN, CDR2 SYDVKM. The CDR3 coding sequence is TGTGCCAGCAGGGCACAGGGGAACTTACTGTTTTTT. Amino acid sequence: CASRAQGNLLFF. Combining the CDR3 with reference TRBV28 and TRBJ1-4 gives the whole variable domain DVKVTQSSRYLVKRTGEKVFLECVQDMDHENMFWYRQDPGLGLRLIYFSYDVKMKEKGDIPEGYSVSREKKERFSLILESASTNQTSMYLCASRAQGNLLFFGSGTQLSVL.

The rearrangement uses TRBV7-9 and TRBJ2-7; D call uncertain. V gave up 5 bases and J gave up 0 bases, with 14 bases separating them. The CDR3 covers 15 residues. Germline lookup yields CDR1 SEHNR and CDR2 FQNEAQ (reference sequence). The CDR3 nucleotides are TGTGCCAGCAGCGCTTCTTACTTCGGCTCCTACGAGCAGTACTTC. It translates to CASSASYFGSYEQYF.

About this clone: One end of the junction is discordant with germline, which a read error may explain. The rearrangement links TRBV4-3 to TRBJ2-1; D possibly corresponds to TRBD1 (5 bases). CDR1 is LGHNA and CDR2 is YSLEER in the germline V gene. The CDR3 sequence is 14 residues long. CDR3 protein: CAGSQEWGRDEQFF. CDR3 coding DNA: TGCGCCGGCAGCCAAGAATGGGGCCGGGATGAGCAGTTCTTC.

The J gene is TRBJ2-1, the V gene TRBV18; 9 nucleotides match TRBD2. Germline assignment: CDR1 KGHSH and CDR2 LQKENI. The CDR3 length is 15 residues. V shed 3 bases, J shed 8 bases, and the junction held 8 bases outside the gene matches. The chain's CDR3 is CASSPASGGYDEQFF. CDR3 nucleotides: TGTGCCAGCTCACCGGCGAGCGGGGGGTATGATGAGCAGTTCTTC.

The rearrangement uses TRBV2 and TRBJ1-2; D unclear. Trimming left V 4 bases short and J 4 bases short, with 13 bases between. CDR1 is SNHLY, CDR2 FYNNEI, per germline. This CDR3 region has 14 residues. In DNA, the CDR3 is TGTGCCAGCAGTGCAGGCGGCGGAATCTATGGCTACACCTTC. Its protein product is CASSAGGGIYGYTF.

The chain joins TRBV18 to TRBJ2-1; D call uncertain. The germline V gene encodes CDR1 KGHSH and CDR2 LQKENI. The CDR3 is 17 amino acids. Trimming cost V 3 bases and J 10 bases, with 25 bases left between them. CDR3 sequence reads: CASSPNQVKSLESEQFF. CDR3 bases: TGTGCCAGCTCACCCAATCAAGTGAAGTCCTTGGAGAGCGAGCAGTTCTTC.

The gene calls are TRBV9 and TRBJ1-3, with 7 positions matching TRBD1. Germline V gene data show CDR1 as SGDLS and CDR2 as YYNGEE. The V segment lost 4 bases and the J segment 4 bases; nucleotides outside the gene matches: 14. This CDR3 is built from 17 residues. CDR3 bases: TGTGCCAGCAGCCCCGGGTCAGGGGGGAAAGGCGGAAACACCATATATTTT. This translates into CASSPGSGGKGGNTIYF.

The rearrangement joins TRBV6-6 to TRBJ2-7; 8 bases agree with TRBD1. The CDR3 spans 15 residues. The ends lost 3 bases at V and 3 bases at J; junction bases unmatched: 7. Per the germline V gene, CDR1 is MNHNY and CDR2 is SVGAGI (reference sequence). The CDR3, as DNA: TGTGCCAGCAGTTATGGACAGGGACCCGTCTACGAGCAGTACTTC. This gives the protein CASSYGQGPVYEQYF.

CDR3 sequence reads: CASSYTGQGSHEQYF. CDR3 DNA: TGTGCCAGCAGTTACACCGGACAGGGGAGCCACGAGCAGTACTTC. This chain uses TRBV6-5 with TRBJ2-7; TRBD1 agrees at 9 bases. V shed 2 bases and J 5 bases; nucleotides not matched to a gene: 7. CDR1 and CDR2 from the germline V gene are MNHEY and SVGAGI. The length of the CDR3 is 15 residues.

This clone was observed a single time. The V and J genes are TRBV7-9 and TRBJ1-2, with a weak D call TRBD1 (5 bases). Trimming shortened V by 1 base and J by 1 base, and 10 bases separated the two germline ends. Germline V gene data show CDR1 as SEHNR and CDR2 as FQNEAQ (reference sequence). The CDR3 contains 15 residues. The CDR3 sequence: CASSLGSRDNYGYTF. Here the CDR3 DNA reads TGTGCCAGCAGCTTAGGGTCCAGGGATAACTATGGCTACACCTTC.

This clone was seen more than once but under ten times. The V call is TRBV9, the J call TRBJ1-5, with D unresolved. The germline V gene encodes CDR1 SGDLS and CDR2 YYNGEE. Trimming left V 0 bases short and J 5 bases short, with 6 bases between. The CDR3 length is 13 residues. This CDR3 is CASSVGMYQPQHF. The CDR3 region has the DNA TGTGCCAGCAGCGTAGGGATGTATCAGCCCCAGCATTTT.

The chain couples TRBV7-8 to TRBJ1-2; 9 nucleotides match TRBD1. The length of the CDR3 is 14 residues. With V trimmed by 5 bases and J by 4 bases, 5 bases remained unmatched. Germline V gene lookup returns CDR1 SGHVS and CDR2 FQNEAQ. The CDR3 DNA is TGTGCCAGCAGCAAGGGACAGGGAACCTATGGCTACACCTTC. This sequence encodes CASSKGQGTYGYTF.

The chain uses TRBV20-1 and TRBJ1-2; D is unclear. Germline-derived CDR1 and CDR2 are DFQATT and SNEGSKA (reference sequence). The V end lost 6 bases, the J end lost 4 bases, and 6 bases lay between the germline ends. The CDR3 totals 10 residues. CDR3 DNA: TGCAGTGCCCCAAGCTATGGCTACACCTTC. Translated: CSAPSYGYTF.

This chain uses TRBV19 with TRBJ2-2; TRBD2 agrees at 14 bases. The CDR3 spans 18 residues. The V and J ends lost 9 bases and 5 bases, in that order; junction bases with no gene match: 14. Germline V gene data show CDR1 as LNHDA and CDR2 as SQIVND (reference sequence). For the CDR3, the DNA is TGTGCCAGCATCCGACTAGCGGGAGGGCCAGTCGGGACCGGGGAGCTGTTTTTT. This translates into CASIRLAGGPVGTGELFF.

The chain is built from TRBV7-2 and TRBJ2-7, with 10 bases matching TRBD2. CDR1 is SGHTA and CDR2 is FQGNSA in the germline V gene. Losses at the gene ends were 1 base for V and 3 bases for J; bases not matched to a gene: 3. There are 15 residues in the CDR3. The CDR3 DNA reads as TGTGCCAGCAGCTTAGACTCTAGCGGGAGCTACGAGCAGTACTTC. The encoded protein is CASSLDSSGSYEQYF. Variable domain in full (rest from reference TRBV7-2 and TRBJ2-7): GAGVSQSPSNKVTEKGKDVELRCDPISGHTALYWYRQSLGQGLEFLIYFQGNSAPDKSGLPSDRFSAERTGGSVSTLTIQRTQQEDSAVYLCASSLDSSGSYEQYFGPGTRLTVT.

V usage is TRBV18 and J usage is TRBJ1-1; D is possibly TRBD1 (6 bases). This CDR3 comprises 14 residues. Per germline, CDR1 KGHSH and CDR2 LQKENI. The germline V and J ends were trimmed by 6 bases and 7 bases, with 18 bases remaining between them. CDR3 region: CASSVWGPKIEAFF. DNA of the CDR3: TGTGCCAGCTCGGTATGGGGGCCCAAAATTGAAGCTTTCTTT.

This clone was seen a single time. The V gene is TRBV4-2, the J gene TRBJ2-1; D call uncertain. The germline V gene has CDR1 LGHNA and CDR2 YNFKEQ. This CDR3 is 14 amino acids long. Trimming stripped 3 bases from V and 6 bases from J, with 12 bases between. CDR3 in DNA: TGTGCCAGCAGCCATGTAGGATCGCGCAATGAGCAGTTCTTC. Amino acid sequence: CASSHVGSRNEQFF.

This chain joins TRBV29-1 and TRBJ2-7; maybe TRBD2 (6 bases). Deletions cut 6 bases from V and 7 bases from J, with 19 bases between. Per the germline V gene, CDR1 is SQVTM and CDR2 is ANQGSEA. This CDR3 is built from 13 residues. The CDR3 nucleotides read TGCAGCGTAATCCGCGGGACCTCCGGGGAGCAGTACTTC. This sequence encodes CSVIRGTSGEQYF.

V is TRBV13 and J is TRBJ2-1; D not resolved. CDR1 is PRHDT and CDR2 is FYEKMQ in the germline V gene (reference sequence). The CDR3 spans 12 residues. V lost 4 bases, J lost 7 bases, and 8 bases lay in between. The CDR3 bases are TGTGCCAGCAGCTACGACTGGAATGAGCAGTTCTTC. Protein sequence: CASSYDWNEQFF.

V usage is TRBV27 and J usage is TRBJ2-2; 7 bases align to TRBD1. V lost 5 bases, J lost 3 bases, and 9 bases stayed unmatched. Germline V CDR1 and CDR2: MNHEY, SMNVEV (reference sequence). The CDR3 has 16 amino acids. The CDR3 sequence: CASSPTGLRYTGELFF. The CDR3 DNA reads as TGTGCCAGCAGTCCGACAGGGTTAAGGTACACCGGGGAGCTGTTTTTT.

The chain uses TRBV25-1 and TRBJ1-2, with a weak D call TRBD1 (5 bases). With 7 bases removed from V and 3 bases from J, the gap between germline ends came to 21 bases. Germline CDR1 MGHDK, CDR2 SYGVNS. The CDR3 totals 16 residues. The CDR3 DNA reads as TGTGCCAGCACCGCATCGGAGGGGAAGGTTGACTATGGCTACACCTTC. Translating it yields CASTASEGKVDYGYTF.

V usage is TRBV6-4 and J usage is TRBJ1-5; unclear D gene. V was clipped by 6 bases and J by 3 bases, with 15 bases between them. The CDR3 is 15 amino acids. Germline V lookup: CDR1 MRHNA, CDR2 SNTAGT. For the CDR3, the DNA is TGTGCCAGCAGCGCCAGGACTTCTGACAATCAGCCCCAGCATTTT. Translated, it gives CASSARTSDNQPQHF.

The chain is built from TRBV2 and TRBJ2-5; 7 bases are a match to TRBD1. The CDR3 extends over 13 amino acids. The germline gives CDR1 SNHLY, CDR2 FYNNEI. With V trimmed by 6 bases and J by 4 bases, 5 bases remained unmatched. The CDR3 sequence: CASRPTGPETQYF. CDR3 sequence (DNA): TGTGCCAGCAGGCCGACAGGGCCAGAGACCCAGTACTTC.

V and J are TRBV7-9 and TRBJ2-1; maybe TRBD2 (5 bases). Germline V gene data show CDR1 as SEHNR and CDR2 as FQNEAQ (reference sequence). V lost 5 bases and J lost 5, with 16 bases in between. The CDR3 loop spans 15 amino acids. CDR3 residues: CASSPPGSGDNEQFF. DNA of the CDR3: TGTGCCAGCAGCCCTCCGGGATCTGGGGACAATGAGCAGTTCTTC. The whole variable domain, filled in from reference TRBV7-9 and TRBJ2-1, reads DTGVSQNPRHKITKRGQNVTFRCDPISEHNRLYWYRQTLGQGPEFLTYFQNEAQLEKSRLLSDRFSAERPKGSFSTLEIQRTEQGDSAMYLCASSPPGSGDNEQFFGPGTRLTVL.

This chain joins TRBV29-1 and TRBJ1-1; D gene unclear. CDR3 size: 13 residues. Germline CDR1 is SQVTM and CDR2 is ANQGSEA. V was shortened by 3 bases and J by 5 bases, with 13 bases between the two germline ends. The CDR3 loop is CSVEWTRRTEAFF. CDR3 in DNA: TGCAGCGTTGAGTGGACGAGACGGACTGAAGCTTTCTTT.